This T cell receptor beta chain was obtained from a study of blood T cell repertoires in COVID-19 (dated by TCRdb to 2020 to 2021). With regard to the full study: Samples from collaborators originated in the United States, Italy and Spain and spanned both the acute and convalescent phases of COVID-19. The material from the prospective study consisted of cDNA or gDNA derived from T cells, B-cell-depleted T cells, or PBMCs. Deeply sampled blood TCRbeta repertoires from subjects exposed to, actively infected with, or recovered from COVID-19 were included in the dataset. The repertoires were made available in a free public database intended to serve as a resource for research on the immune response to SARS-CoV-2. The samples were drawn from the first 160 participants of the ongoing ImmuneRACE study and from some 1,300 subjects provided by 6 global collaborators. A de-identified subject ID, COVID-19 status, age in years and sex were almost always included in the sample metadata. Where available, HLA class I and class II types were taken from metadata supplied by the sample provider and were not determined by assay-based typing.

About this clone itself: No antigen is known for it. Base qualities are not provided; no much larger clone lies one nucleotide away.

One collaborating source in Seattle enrolled patients during active infection and followed them longitudinally through the course of disease. Whole blood was collected in K2EDTA tubes by collaborating institutions according to the institutions' own protocols. For TCRbeta analysis, collaborators shipped samples in one of three forms: frozen whole blood, isolated PBMCs, or DNA extracted from either of those sample types. Looking up the germline V gene (reference sequence) yields CDR1 LNHDA and CDR2 SQIVND. The CDR3 runs 15 residues from the cysteine to the phenylalanine. Left in the record is the CDR3 DNA by itself, 45 bases read in frame from the first base. Compared with germline, V lacks 11 bases and J lacks 6 bases; bases without a gene match: 16. Overall results and qualifications from the work: The quantity of clinical and demographic metadata differed by source and by participant and was supplied without curation.

TCRbeta CDR3 regions were amplified from genomic DNA using the immunoSEQ Assay, a bias-controlled multiplex PCR. In the source study's methods: The number of nucleated cells in each sample was estimated from the amplification of reference gene primers within the assay. Sequence reads were collapsed and filtered to measure the absolute abundance of every unique TCRbeta CDR3 rearrangement. For each sample, productive Simpson clonality was calculated by taking the square root of Simpson's diversity index across productive rearrangements. TCRdb mirrors the immuneACCESS table, restricted to in-frame sequences. Some clones are absent from its copies; in checked studies, under half trace to an unresolved V gene, and the reason for the others is unknown. Clone size and V and J calls were adopted from that table, with D and trimming inferred from the DNA. Recorded for this sample are 50,000 to 65,000 clones; around 90% of them occurred a single time. The ten largest clones represent more than 20% of the sample.

The chain links TRBV19 with TRBJ2-1; 7 central nucleotides agree with TRBD2. This receptor was taken from an elderly woman with COVID-19, enrolled during active disease. Sequenced material: peripheral blood. The DNA reads TGTGCCTCAAACCCTACGGCGGGGGTTGGCAATGAGCAGTTCTTC. Translated, this gives CASNPTAGVGNEQFF. With all but the CDR3 taken from the reference TRBV19 and TRBJ2-1 genes, the full variable domain is: DGGITQSPKYLFRKEGQNVTLSCEQNLNHDAMYWYRQDPGQGLRLIYYSQIVNDFQKGDIAEGYSVSREKKESFPLTVTSAQKNPTAFYLCASNPTAGVGNEQFFGPGTRLTVL.